This record looks at one T cell receptor (beta chain) sequence and its context. Though nominally healthy at sampling, donors likely had unrecorded immune exposures. The sample originates from a study of cytomegalovirus exposure and HLA in healthy donors. A multiplex PCR was run with 60 Vbeta primers and 13 Jbeta primers. TCRdb keeps only in-frame clones here, not all; method: immunoSEQ multiplex PCR. With 68,000 or so clones in the sample, the ten largest clones hold 15%. The CDR3 extends over 13 amino acids. Trimming took 6 bases from V and 3 from J; bases not matched to a gene: 7. Germline-derived CDR1 and CDR2 are SQVTM and ANQGSEA.

This chain connects TRBV29-1 to TRBJ2-7; TRBD1 matches 8 bases. The sample taken for sequencing was PBMCs. The sequence was collected from a boy aged 5-17 years in good health and CMV-seronegative. The CDR3 DNA reads TGCAGCGTAAGGACAGGGTCAGACTACGAGCAGTACTTC. It specifies CSVRTGSDYEQYF.